The entry that follows covers one T cell receptor (beta chain) sequence. This CDR3 comprises 13 residues. V was trimmed by 0 bases and J by 1 base, leaving 4 bases between them. Germline values: CDR1 SGHNT, CDR2 YYREEE (reference sequence). The data stem from a study of blood T cell repertoires in COVID-19. Study-level background: Specimens from acute and convalescent COVID-19 originated in the United States, Italy and Spain. The analysed material was cDNA or gDNA that came from T cells, B-cell-depleted T cells, or PBMCs.

In the authors' workflow: Quantification of nucleated cells was approximated via reference gene primer amplification. TCRdb's table, derived via immunoSEQ multiplex PCR, lists solely in-frame clones and lacks some. V and J calls and clone size are those listed in that table; D and trimming were worked out from the DNA. The repertoire holds approximately 140,000 clones, approximately 80% seen once, with about 3% in the top ten. Sequencing input: peripheral blood. The rearrangement uses TRBV5-4 and TRBJ1-1; D gene ambiguous. This clonotype was sampled from a woman aged 40 to 49 with active or convalescent COVID-19. Written as DNA, the CDR3 is TGTGCCAGCAGCTTGGTCAGGAACACTGAAGCTTTCTTT. The encoded protein is CASSLVRNTEAFF.